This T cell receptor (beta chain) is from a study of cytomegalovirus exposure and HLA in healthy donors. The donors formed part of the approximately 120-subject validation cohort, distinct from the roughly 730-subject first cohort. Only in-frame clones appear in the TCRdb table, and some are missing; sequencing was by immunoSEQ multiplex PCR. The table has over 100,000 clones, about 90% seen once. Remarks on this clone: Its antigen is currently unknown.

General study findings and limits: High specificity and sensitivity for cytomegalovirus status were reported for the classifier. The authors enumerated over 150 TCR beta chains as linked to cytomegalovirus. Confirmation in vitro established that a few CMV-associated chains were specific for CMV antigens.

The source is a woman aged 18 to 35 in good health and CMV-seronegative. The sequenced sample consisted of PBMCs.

CDR3 loop: CASSEVTESTDTQYF. CDR3 nucleotide sequence: TGTGCCAGCAGTGAGGTGACAGAATCCACAGATACGCAGTATTTT. The genes are TRBV2 and TRBJ2-3; perhaps TRBD1 as D (5 bases). Trimming left V 3 bases short and J 2 bases short, with 12 bases between. CDR3 length: 15 residues. CDR1 is SNHLY and CDR2 is FYNNEI in the germline V gene. Full variable domain (remainder filled in from reference TRBV2 and TRBJ2-3): EPEVTQTPSHQVTQMGQEVILRCVPISNHLYFYWYRQILGQKVEFLVSFYNNEISEKSEIFDDQFSVERPDGSNFTLKIRSTKLEDSAMYFCASSEVTESTDTQYFGPGTRLTVL.